This passage covers 20 T cell receptor beta chains from one sample sequenced in a study of cytomegalovirus exposure and HLA in healthy donors. Primers included in the PCR were 60 Vbeta and 13 Jbeta primers. TCRdb's copy holds only in-frame clones and misses some; the assay was immunoSEQ multiplex PCR. The sample has around 61,000 clones, roughly 90% seen once; the top ten hold about 1.6%. Sequenced input: PBMCs. These receptors were taken from a man aged 25 to 40 in good health and CMV-seropositive.

This CDR3 is CASSSVNPGTSGTNYNEQFF. For the CDR3, the DNA is TGTGCCAGCAGTTCAGTTAACCCCGGGACTAGCGGGACCAACTACAATGAGCAGTTCTTC. The rearrangement joins TRBV27 to TRBJ2-1; 13 nucleotides match TRBD2. Germline V CDR1 and CDR2: MNHEY, SMNVEV (reference sequence). The CDR3 contains 20 residues. With 4 bases clipped from V and 3 bases from J, the junction kept 15 bases outside the gene matches.

This CDR3 reads CASSLTFYEQYF. The CDR3 DNA sequence: TGCGCCAGCAGCCTAACTTTCTACGAGCAGTACTTC. V gene TRBV5-1 combines with J gene TRBJ2-7, with unresolved D. The CDR3 sequence is 12 residues long. The V and J ends lost 4 bases and 3 bases respectively, with 8 bases between them. Germline CDR1 is SGHRS and CDR2 is YFSETQ.

The V and J genes are TRBV5-1 and TRBJ1-2, with D perhaps TRBD1 (5 bases). Deletions cut 4 bases from V and 8 bases from J, with 15 bases between. The germline V gene has CDR1 SGHRS and CDR2 YFSETQ. CDR3 size: 13 residues. The CDR3 is CASSVDQGRGYTF. The DNA for the CDR3 is TGCGCCAGCAGCGTGGACCAGGGTAGAGGCTACACCTTC.

This chain connects TRBV7-3 to TRBJ2-7, with D possibly being TRBD2 (5 bases). Trimming removed 5 bases from V and 4 bases from J, with 9 bases in between. The germline V gene has CDR1 SGHTA and CDR2 FQGTGA. This CDR3 is built from 12 residues. The CDR3 bases are TGTGCCAGCAGCCCCACGGGGTACGAGCAGTACTTC. Amino acids: CASSPTGYEQYF.

The rearrangement links TRBV28 to TRBJ1-4; weak D call: TRBD1 (5 bases). This CDR3 spans 17 amino acids. Trimming took 5 bases from V and 8 from J, leaving 24 bases between them. The germline CDR1 and CDR2 sequences are MDHEN and SYDVKM. DNA for the CDR3: TGTGCCAGCAGTCCTTGGGAGGGTGGGGGTTTTCGGGAAAAACTGTTTTTT. Translation: CASSPWEGGGFREKLFF.

The chain links TRBV5-4 to TRBJ2-1, with 7 positions matching TRBD1. The CDR3 consists of 11 residues. Germline V CDR1 and CDR2: SGHNT, YYREEE (reference sequence). V was pared by 9 bases and J by 6 bases, with 3 bases of the junction left unmatched. This CDR3 is CATWDSNEQFF. Written as DNA, the CDR3 is TGTGCCACGTGGGACAGCAATGAGCAGTTCTTC.

This chain links TRBV14 with TRBJ2-7, with 8 bases aligning to TRBD1. Trimming removed 4 bases from V and 2 bases from J; junction bases left unmatched: 4. The V gene's germline CDR1 is SGHDN and CDR2 FVKESK. The CDR3 is 14 residues long. As DNA, the CDR3 is TGTGCCAGCAGCCTTGACAGGGGACCCTACGAGCAGTACTTC. Amino acid sequence: CASSLDRGPYEQYF. The full variable domain, in which reference TRBV14 and TRBJ2-7 provide the parts outside the CDR3, is EAGVTQFPSHSVIEKGQTVTLRCDPISGHDNLYWYRRVMGKEIKFLLHFVKESKQDESGMPNNRFLAERTGGTYSTLKVQPAELEDSGVYFCASSLDRGPYEQYFGPGTRLTVT.

The gene calls are TRBV6-5 and TRBJ2-1; possible D gene TRBD1, 5 bases. Germline V gene lookup returns CDR1 MNHEY and CDR2 SVGAGI. Trimming took 2 bases from V and 9 from J, leaving 11 bases between them. This CDR3 comprises 13 residues. CDR3 nucleotides: TGTGCCAGCAGTTACCGCCAGGGTTGTGAGCAGTTCTTC. This translates into CASSYRQGCEQFF.

The V and J genes are TRBV7-2 and TRBJ1-2; perhaps TRBD1 as D (6 bases). Germline CDR1 and CDR2: SGHTA and FQGNSA. This CDR3 region has 12 residues. Between the trimmed V and J ends, which lost 5 bases and 8 bases, there was a span of 12 bases. The CDR3: CASSPDRLGYTF. CDR3 bases: TGTGCCAGCAGCCCCGACAGGCTCGGCTACACCTTC. Variable domain in full (rest from reference TRBV7-2 and TRBJ1-2): GAGVSQSPSNKVTEKGKDVELRCDPISGHTALYWYRQSLGQGLEFLIYFQGNSAPDKSGLPSDRFSAERTGGSVSTLTIQRTQQEDSAVYLCASSPDRLGYTFGSGTRLTVV.

This sequence joins TRBV18 and TRBJ2-1; 8 nucleotides match TRBD1. This CDR3 contains 15 residues. Germline trimming cut 1 base from V and 5 bases from J; bases unmatched to any gene: 4. Germline V gene sequence: CDR1 KGHSH, CDR2 LQKENI. The CDR3 DNA follows: TGTGCCAGCTCACCACGGACAGGGATAGACAATGAGCAGTTCTTC. Protein product: CASSPRTGIDNEQFF.

V and J are TRBV7-8 and TRBJ2-1, with 9 bases aligning to TRBD2. Looked up from germline, CDR1 is SGHVS and CDR2 is FQNEAQ. The J segment lost 7 bases and the V segment lost 3 bases, leaving 7 bases of the junction unmatched. CDR3 length equals 15 residues. The CDR3 DNA reads TGTGCCAGCAGCTTTTATGCGGGAGGGATGAATGAGCAGTTCTTC. Translating it yields CASSFYAGGMNEQFF.

The chain recombines TRBV27 with TRBJ1-2; possible D gene TRBD1, 6 bases. V was pared by 3 bases and J by 4 bases, with 12 bases between. Germline V gives CDR1 MNHEY, CDR2 SMNVEV (reference sequence). This CDR3 is 14 amino acids long. In DNA, the CDR3 is TGTGCCAGCAGTTTGAGTGCGGGGGCCTATGGCTACACCTTC. Protein sequence: CASSLSAGAYGYTF.

The chain combines TRBV30 with TRBJ1-2, with 8 positions matching TRBD1. The CDR3 has 13 residues. V lost 2 bases and J lost 5; bases outside the gene matches: 4. Germline-derived CDR1 and CDR2 are GTSNPN and SVGIG (reference sequence). The DNA of the CDR3 is TGTGCCTGGAGTCCAGGGGGCTTGTATGGCTACACCTTC. Amino acid sequence: CAWSPGGLYGYTF.

This clone was seen a few times. The chain joins TRBV5-1 to TRBJ2-7; 10 bases are a match to TRBD1. This CDR3 region has 17 residues. Looked up from germline, CDR1 is SGHRS and CDR2 is YFSETQ. With V trimmed by 4 bases and J by 4 bases, 14 bases remained unmatched. The CDR3 spells CASSHRPPTGGAYEQYF. The CDR3 DNA is TGCGCCAGCAGCCACCGCCCGCCGACAGGGGGCGCGTACGAGCAGTACTTC. The variable domain in full, with the rest retrieved from reference TRBV5-1 and TRBJ2-7, is KAGVTQTPRYLIKTRGQQVTLSCSPISGHRSVSWYQQTPGQGLQFLFEYFSETQRNKGNFPGRFSGRQFSNSRSEMNVSTLELGDSALYLCASSHRPPTGGAYEQYFGPGTRLTVT.

V usage is TRBV30 and J usage is TRBJ2-7; D is ambiguous. The V gene lost 2 bases and the J gene lost 2 bases, with 13 bases spanning the gap. CDR1 and CDR2 (germline): GTSNPN, SVGIG (reference sequence). There are 14 residues in the CDR3. The CDR3 DNA sequence: TGTGCCTGGAGTTTAATTGACTCCGCCTACGAGCAGTACTTC. Protein sequence: CAWSLIDSAYEQYF.

This clone was seen only once. The chain uses TRBV5-1 and TRBJ2-5; D perhaps matches TRBD2 (5 bases). V was cut by 0 bases and J by 7 bases, with 7 bases left in between. Germline assignment: CDR1 SGHRS and CDR2 YFSETQ. The CDR3 is made up of 12 amino acids. CDR3 bases: TGCGCCAGCAGCTTGGCCGAGGGGACCCAGTACTTC. This translates into CASSLAEGTQYF.

In this sample, this clone turned up once. The chain employs TRBV19 and TRBJ1-1; TRBD1 matches at 9 bases. After removal of 6 bases from V and 5 bases from J, the junction contained 7 bases not matched to a gene. The germline V gene has CDR1 LNHDA and CDR2 SQIVND (reference sequence). The CDR3 is 14 residues long. The CDR3 region has the DNA TGTGCCAGTAGCCAAACAGGGGGCAAGACTGAAGCTTTCTTT. This translates into CASSQTGGKTEAFF.

The rearrangement links TRBV15 to TRBJ2-5; D is perhaps TRBD2 (5 bases). With 5 bases removed from V and 4 bases from J, the gap between germline ends came to 11 bases. CDR3 length: 13 amino acids. Germline CDR1 and CDR2: LNHNV and YYDKDF (reference sequence). CDR3 sequence: CATSLDSPETQYF. The DNA of the CDR3 is TGTGCCACCAGCCTGGACTCCCCAGAGACCCAGTACTTC.

This rearrangement joins TRBV6-5 to TRBJ1-2; D is possibly TRBD1 (6 bases). Germline CDR1 MNHEY, CDR2 SVGAGI. V was clipped by 2 bases and J by 4 bases, with 8 bases between them. This CDR3 comprises 13 residues. In nucleotides, the CDR3 is TGTGCCAGCAGTTACGGGGGGGCCTATGGCTACACCTTC. It translates to CASSYGGAYGYTF.

This clone was counted a single time. The chain combines TRBV11-3 with TRBJ2-7; 8 positions agree with TRBD1. J lost 4 bases, V lost 3 bases, and 14 bases had no gene match. Germline V lookup: CDR1 SGHNT, CDR2 YENEEA. The CDR3 has 17 amino acids. DNA of the CDR3: TGTGCCAGCAGCTTTCTCCCAGGGGGCAGGGGAACGTACGAGCAGTACTTC. The encoded protein is CASSFLPGGRGTYEQYF.